The sequence of this T cell receptor beta chain was determined in a study of molecular identifiers for immune sequencing clone quantification. Overall study findings and caveats: The study found clones above 20 RNA copies held over 98% of effector molecules and under 1% in naive cells.

TCRdb fed the PCR reads into MiXCR, producing one record per CDR3 protein. The repertoire holds about 640,000 distinct CDR3 sequences, with 15% to 20% as singletons. Trimming cost V 5 bases and J 0 bases, with 7 bases left between them. The CDR3 totals 12 residues. From germline, CDR1 is GTSNPN and CDR2 SVGIG (reference sequence). This clonotype was seen repeatedly, ten times or more. Its cognate antigen is unknown. This chain joins TRBV30 and TRBJ1-1; unclear D gene. This receptor was obtained from a human donor in good health. Some libraries in this study had Jurkat cell RNA spiked in. Sequenced material: naive CD8+ T cells from blood, with Jurkat cell RNA spiked in. This sample's subset: FACS-sorted CD8+CD4-CCR7+CD45RA+ naive T cells. The CDR3 protein is CAWVEVNTEAFF. DNA for the CDR3: TGTGCCTGGGTAGAGGTGAACACTGAAGCTTTCTTT. The full variable domain, rest sourced from reference TRBV30 and TRBJ1-1, is SQTIHQWPATLVQPVGSPLSLECTVEGTSNPNLYWYRQAAGRGLQLLFYSVGIGQISSEVPQNLSASRPQDRQFILSSKKLLLSDSGFYLCAWVEVNTEAFFGQGTRLTVV.